This entry lists 26 T cell receptor beta chains sequenced from one sample in a study of blood T cell repertoires in COVID-19. This table comes from immunoSEQ multiplex PCR, and its TCRdb copy is limited to in-frame clones, with some not included. The table records 370,000 or so clones, 87% of them present only once. Sequencing was performed on PBMCs or T cells enriched from blood (not recorded which). All receptors come from a man aged 30 to 39 who had recovered from COVID-19.

The chain joins TRBV18 to TRBJ1-1; D is unresolved. Germline V gene data show CDR1 as KGHSH and CDR2 as LQKENI. CDR3 length equals 14 residues. V gave up 3 bases and J gave up 1 base, with 9 bases separating them. The CDR3 is CASSPKEGNTEAFF. Here the CDR3 DNA reads TGTGCCAGCTCACCCAAAGAGGGGAACACTGAAGCTTTCTTT.

This chain links TRBV7-9 with TRBJ2-2; tentative D call: TRBD1 (5 bases). V was trimmed by 10 bases and J by 7 bases, leaving 10 bases between them. Germline CDR1 reads SEHNR; CDR2 reads FQNEAQ (reference sequence). There are 11 residues in the CDR3. CDR3: CAITGFGELFF. As DNA, the CDR3 is TGTGCCATTACAGGTTTCGGGGAGCTGTTTTTT.

V and J are TRBV7-8 and TRBJ2-1; D is possibly TRBD2 (6 bases). V was clipped by 0 bases and J by 3 bases, with 6 bases between them. The CDR3 loop spans 14 amino acids. Looked up from germline, CDR1 is SGHVS and CDR2 is FQNEAQ. CDR3 DNA sequence: TGTGCCAGCAGCTTAGCGGGGGGCTACAATGAGCAGTTCTTC. Translated: CASSLAGGYNEQFF.

The chain joins TRBV30 to TRBJ2-2; TRBD1 is a possible D gene (5 bases). This CDR3 has 15 amino acids. V lost 0 bases to trimming and J lost 6 bases, with 14 bases between them. The germline gives CDR1 GTSNPN, CDR2 SVGIG (reference sequence). The CDR3 protein is CAWSVMGPRAGELFF. The CDR3 DNA sequence: TGTGCCTGGAGTGTAATGGGGCCTAGGGCCGGGGAGCTGTTTTTT.

This chain connects TRBV9 to TRBJ1-1; TRBD1 is a possible D gene (5 bases). From germline, CDR1 is SGDLS and CDR2 YYNGEE. V was trimmed by 2 bases and J by 4 bases, leaving 9 bases between them. The CDR3 contains 13 residues. CDR3 nucleotides: TGTGCCAGCAGCGTCGGCAGGGTCACTGAAGCTTTCTTT. This sequence encodes CASSVGRVTEAFF.

The J gene is TRBJ1-2, the V gene TRBV19; perhaps TRBD1 as D (5 bases). This CDR3 has 12 residues. V lost 5 bases and J 9 bases, leaving 13 bases between the germline ends. Germline values: CDR1 LNHDA, CDR2 SQIVND (reference sequence). CDR3 nucleotide sequence: TGTGCCAGTAGTTCCACAGGTTCAAGCTACACCTTC. Translating it yields CASSSTGSSYTF.

The rearrangement uses TRBV6-5 and TRBJ1-6; no firm D call. This CDR3 has 14 amino acids. CDR1 and CDR2 (germline): MNHEY, SVGAGI. The ends were cut back, 7 bases at V and 6 bases at J, with 13 bases in the middle. The CDR3 spells CASKRHSRNSPLHF. CDR3 nucleotides: TGTGCCAGCAAAAGGCACAGTCGTAATTCACCCCTCCACTTT.

The rearrangement links TRBV3-1 (or the pseudogene TRBV3-2) to TRBJ2-1; tentatively, D is TRBD2 (6 bases). V was cut by 4 bases and J by 7 bases, with 17 bases left in between. Germline CDR1 is LGHDT and CDR2 is YNNKEL (reference sequence). The length of the CDR3 is 15 residues. Written as DNA, the CDR3 is TGTGCCAGCAGCCCGTCGGGGCGGCGGGGTAATGAGCAGTTCTTC. It translates to CASSPSGRRGNEQFF.

Of note for this clone: Other DNA sequences of this sample code for an identical CDR3. The gene calls are TRBV27 and TRBJ1-1; D perhaps matches TRBD1 (6 bases). Per the germline V gene, CDR1 is MNHEY and CDR2 is SMNVEV (reference sequence). This CDR3 has 13 amino acids. Trimming shortened V by 5 bases and J by 0 bases, and 7 bases separated the two germline ends. CDR3 loop: CASSRTVNTEAFF. The CDR3 DNA reads TGTGCCAGCAGTCGGACAGTGAACACTGAAGCTTTCTTT.

This rearrangement joins TRBV7-2 to TRBJ2-7, with D possibly matching TRBD2 (5 bases). The CDR3 has 13 residues. Germline assignment: CDR1 SGHTA and CDR2 FQGNSA. V was clipped by 6 bases and J by 6 bases, with 15 bases between them. DNA for the CDR3: TGTGCCAGCAGACCGCCCACCGGGGTCGAGCAGTACTTC. It yields the protein CASRPPTGVEQYF.

The chain carries TRBV10-2 and TRBJ2-7; perhaps TRBD2 as D (5 bases). The CDR3 extends over 13 amino acids. The V and J ends lost 2 bases and 2 bases respectively, with 7 bases between them. Germline V lookup: CDR1 WSHSY, CDR2 SAAADI. The CDR3 here is CASSERGAYEQYF. DNA of the CDR3: TGCGCCAGCAGTGAGCGGGGAGCCTACGAGCAGTACTTC.

The chain is built from TRBV19 and TRBJ2-2; D unclear. V was clipped by 0 bases and J by 7 bases, with 12 bases between them. Germline CDR1 is LNHDA and CDR2 is SQIVND (reference sequence). The CDR3 is 15 residues long. CDR3 sequence (DNA): TGTGCCAGTAGTATAGAGTCGATGCGGCACGGGGAGCTGTTTTTT. Amino acids: CASSIESMRHGELFF.

The chain uses TRBV6-2 or TRBV6-3 and TRBJ2-7; D is possibly TRBD2 (5 bases). V gave up 2 bases and J gave up 7 bases, with 6 bases separating them. The CDR3 has 11 residues. Germline CDR1 is MNHEY and CDR2 is SVGEGT. CDR3 in DNA: TGTGCCAGCAGTTACGGAGGAGAGCAGTACTTC. It encodes CASSYGGEQYF.

Here the CDR3 reads CASSQGEAYEQYF. CDR3 DNA sequence: TGCGCCAGCAGCCAAGGGGAGGCCTACGAGCAGTACTTC. The rearrangement uses TRBV4-1 and TRBJ2-7, with D possibly TRBD2 on 6 matching bases. The CDR3 consists of 13 residues. Trimming took off 1 base at V and 2 bases at J, with 6 bases between the two ends. Germline V gives CDR1 MGHRA, CDR2 YSYEKL.

The J gene is TRBJ2-2, the V gene TRBV12-3 or TRBV12-4; D is perhaps TRBD2 (6 bases). V was shortened by 3 bases and J by 7 bases, with 9 bases between the two germline ends. This CDR3 contains 13 residues. The CDR3 reads CASSFLGGGELFF. The DNA of the CDR3 is TGTGCCAGCAGTTTCCTGGGAGGCGGGGAGCTGTTTTTT.

The CDR3 DNA is TGTGCCAGTAAAATCGGGGACAGTCATTCACCCCTCCACTTT. Amino acid sequence: CASKIGDSHSPLHF. The chain couples TRBV19 to TRBJ1-6; 7 bases align to TRBD1. This CDR3 is 14 amino acids long. Per the germline V gene, CDR1 is LNHDA and CDR2 is SQIVND (reference sequence). Losses at the gene ends were 7 bases for V and 8 bases for J; bases not matched to a gene: 8.

The genes are TRBV25-1 and TRBJ1-2; 8 nucleotides agree with TRBD1. Germline V CDR1 and CDR2: MGHDK, SYGVNS. The length of the CDR3 is 13 residues. V was clipped by 2 bases and J by 7 bases; unmatched bases: 3. Here the CDR3 reads CASSEQGASGYTF. In nucleotides, the CDR3 is TGTGCCAGCAGTGAACAGGGGGCCTCTGGCTACACCTTC.

The rearrangement uses TRBV5-1 and TRBJ1-3; D possibly corresponds to TRBD1 (5 bases). The germline V and J ends were trimmed by 2 bases and 2 bases, with 8 bases remaining between them. CDR1 is SGHRS, CDR2 YFSETQ, per germline. The CDR3 is made up of 14 amino acids. The CDR3, as DNA: TGCGCCAGCAGCTTCCCAGGGCCTGGAAACACCATATATTTT. This translates into CASSFPGPGNTIYF.

In DNA form, the CDR3 reads TGTGCCTGGACAACAGGGCGGTATAATTCACCCCTCCACTTT. It is translated as CAWTTGRYNSPLHF. The chain carries TRBV30 and TRBJ1-6; D is perhaps TRBD1 (6 bases). Germline V CDR1 and CDR2: GTSNPN, SVGIG (reference sequence). With 4 bases removed from V and 4 bases from J, the gap between germline ends came to 11 bases. This CDR3 is built from 14 residues. Full variable domain (remainder filled in from reference TRBV30 and TRBJ1-6): SQTIHQWPATLVQPVGSPLSLECTVEGTSNPNLYWYRQAAGRGLQLLFYSVGIGQISSEVPQNLSASRPQDRQFILSSKKLLLSDSGFYLCAWTTGRYNSPLHFGNGTRLTVT.

This sequence joins TRBV24-1 and TRBJ2-7; TRBD1 agrees at 7 bases. The germline gives CDR1 KGHDR, CDR2 SFDVKD. CDR3 size: 17 residues. Losses at the gene ends were 4 bases for V and 2 bases for J; bases not matched to a gene: 13. The CDR3 nucleotides read TGTGCCACCAGTGACCCTCGACAGGGCTTTTGCGCCTACGAGCAGTACTTC. It translates to CATSDPRQGFCAYEQYF.

The chain joins TRBV4-3 to TRBJ1-2, with D possibly being TRBD1 (6 bases). This CDR3 contains 15 residues. The V gene's germline CDR1 is LGHNA and CDR2 YSLEER. V lost 0 bases and J lost 6, with 14 bases in between. CDR3 sequence: CASSQDTGSRDGYTF. The DNA of the CDR3 is TGCGCCAGCAGCCAAGATACAGGGAGTAGAGATGGCTACACCTTC.

The chain joins TRBV5-6 to TRBJ2-7; possible D gene TRBD1, 6 bases. The germline V gene has CDR1 SGHDT and CDR2 YYEEEE. The CDR3 spans 14 residues. V lost 0 bases to trimming and J lost 4 bases, with 11 bases between them. The CDR3 is CASSLGFQGYEQYF. The CDR3 nucleotides read TGTGCCAGCAGCTTGGGTTTCCAGGGGTACGAGCAGTACTTC.

J is TRBJ2-2 and V is TRBV6-1; maybe TRBD1 (5 bases). CDR3 size: 15 residues. CDR1 is MNHNS, CDR2 SASEGT, per germline. With 2 bases removed from V and 5 bases from J, the gap between germline ends came to 12 bases. In DNA form, the CDR3 reads TGTGCCAGCAGTGAACAGACAGCTACTACCGGGGAGCTGTTTTTT. Its translation is CASSEQTATTGELFF.

This chain joins TRBV5-1 and TRBJ1-2; no definite D call. The CDR3 extends over 15 amino acids. Per germline, CDR1 SGHRS and CDR2 YFSETQ. Trimming removed 0 bases at V and 2 bases at J, with 11 bases between. The CDR3 protein is CASSLALGVNYGYTF. The CDR3 DNA reads TGCGCCAGCAGCTTGGCCCTGGGAGTCAACTATGGCTACACCTTC. Based on the CDR3 plus reference TRBV5-1 and TRBJ1-2, the full variable domain is KAGVTQTPRYLIKTRGQQVTLSCSPISGHRSVSWYQQTPGQGLQFLFEYFSETQRNKGNFPGRFSGRQFSNSRSEMNVSTLELGDSALYLCASSLALGVNYGYTFGSGTRLTVV.

The genes are TRBV5-1 and TRBJ2-2; TRBD1 is a possible D gene (6 bases). Deletions cut 0 bases from V and 6 bases from J, with 9 bases between. The germline V gene encodes CDR1 SGHRS and CDR2 YFSETQ. The CDR3 has 14 residues. The CDR3: CASSLGQEAGELFF. Written as DNA, the CDR3 is TGCGCCAGCAGCTTGGGACAGGAGGCCGGGGAGCTGTTTTTT.

V is TRBV6-2 or TRBV6-3 and J is TRBJ1-1; TRBD1 might be the D (6 bases). CDR3 length equals 13 residues. CDR1 MNHEY and CDR2 SVGEGT come from the germline V gene. V dropped 6 bases and J dropped 3 bases, with 11 bases sitting between them. CDR3 coding DNA: TGTGCCAGCAGCCACCAGGGGTACACTGAAGCTTTCTTT. Translation gives CASSHQGYTEAFF.